The T cell receptor (beta chain) described here comes from a study of T cells after yellow fever vaccination. V lost 3 bases and J 3 bases, leaving 9 bases between the germline ends. Germline V gene sequence: CDR1 SGDLS, CDR2 YYNGEE. The CDR3 covers 13 residues. Researchers made TCR cDNA using 5'RACE template switching, and this step added a universal primer site and UMIs. TCRdb reprocessed the 5' RACE reads with MiXCR, giving one entry per CDR3 protein. The data contain hundreds of thousands of distinct CDR3 sequences, more than 9% of them singletons. Notes on this clonotype: What it recognizes is unknown.

Study-level results: High-abundance clonotypes from the bulk population could contaminate FACS-sorted repertoires. By day 5 rather than day 15, the secondary response had peaked, though it was weaker.

This clonotype was obtained from a man aged 25-40 years who received the YFV17D yellow fever vaccine. Sequenced here: PBMCs, sampled on the day of the yellow fever booster vaccination. The chain recombines TRBV9 with TRBJ1-2; tentative D call: TRBD1 (5 bases). DNA for the CDR3: TGTGCCAGCAGCGCCGACAGTTACTATGGCTACACCTTC. Protein product: CASSADSYYGYTF.